This T cell receptor (beta chain) was recovered during a study of blood T cell repertoires in COVID-19. Whole-study context: There were acute and convalescent COVID-19 samples, and they came from the United States, Italy and Spain.

The V segment lost 8 bases and the J segment 2 bases; nucleotides outside the gene matches: 6. Germline V lookup: CDR1 MGHRA, CDR2 YSYEKL. The CDR3 covers 15 residues. This clone was counted a few times. In the original processing: Amplification with reference gene primers provided the estimates of nucleated cell counts. Only in-frame clones appear in the TCRdb table, and some are missing; sequencing was by immunoSEQ multiplex PCR. V, J and clone size are those of that table, while D and trimming were read from the DNA. The sample yields about 200,000 clones, roughly 90% seen once. This sequence was found in a man aged 60-69 years who had recovered from COVID-19. Material: peripheral blood. The rearrangement joins TRBV4-1 to TRBJ2-2; 9 bases are a match to TRBD2. CDR3 bases: TGCGCCAGCCGGGAGCGGGGGGTCAACACCGGGGAGCTGTTTTTT. It is translated as CASRERGVNTGELFF.